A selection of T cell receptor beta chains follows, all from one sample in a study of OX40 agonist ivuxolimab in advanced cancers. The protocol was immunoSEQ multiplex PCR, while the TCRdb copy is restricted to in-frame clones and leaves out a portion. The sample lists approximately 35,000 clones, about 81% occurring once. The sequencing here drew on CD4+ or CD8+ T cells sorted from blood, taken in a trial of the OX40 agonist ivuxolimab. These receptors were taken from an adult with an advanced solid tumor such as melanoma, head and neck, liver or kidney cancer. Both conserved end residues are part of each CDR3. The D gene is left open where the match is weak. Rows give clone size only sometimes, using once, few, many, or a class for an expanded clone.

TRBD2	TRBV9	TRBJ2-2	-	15	TGTGCCAGCAGCTCCGGGACTACTAACACCGGGGAGCTGTTTTTT	CASSSGTTNTGELFF
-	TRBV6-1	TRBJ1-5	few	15	TGTGCCAGCAGTGAAGGGACAGCCTTTAATCAGCCCCAGCATTTT	CASSEGTAFNQPQHF
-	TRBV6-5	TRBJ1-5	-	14	TGTGCCAGCAGTCTCACAGGGACGACTCAGCCCCAGCATTTT	CASSLTGTTQPQHF
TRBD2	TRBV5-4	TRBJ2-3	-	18	TGTGCCAGCAGCTCCCCCTTTATGACTAGCGGGGGAATGGATACGCAGTATTTT	CASSSPFMTSGGMDTQYF
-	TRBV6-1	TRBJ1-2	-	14	TGTGCCAGCAGTGAAGCCGGGTTTAACTATGGCTACACCTTC	CASSEAGFNYGYTF
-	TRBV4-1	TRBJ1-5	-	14	TGCGCCAGCAGCCAAACAGGGAGCAATCAGCCCCAGCATTTT	CASSQTGSNQPQHF
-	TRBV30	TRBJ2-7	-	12	TGTGCCTGGAGTGCGATCTCCTACGAGCAGTACTTC	CAWSAISYEQYF
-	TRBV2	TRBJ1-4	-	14	TGTGCCAGTAGGAAGGGGGATCTGAATGAAAAACTGTTTTTT	CASRKGDLNEKLFF
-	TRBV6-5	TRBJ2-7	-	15	TGTGCCAGCAGTTGGGGTAAGCGGGCCGCCTACGAGCAGTACTTC	CASSWGKRAAYEQYF
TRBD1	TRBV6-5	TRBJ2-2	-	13	TGTGCCAGCAGTCGTCCCGGGACAGGGAGGGTGTTTTTT	CASSRPGTGRVFF
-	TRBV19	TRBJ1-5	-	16	TGTGCCAGTAGTATAGATGGGAACGGCTTGGTGCAGCCCCAGCATTTT	CASSIDGNGLVQPQHF
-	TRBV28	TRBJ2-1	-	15	TGTGCCAGCAGCCAAACGAGGGAGCGGGTCGATGAGCAGTTCTTC	CASSQTRERVDEQFF
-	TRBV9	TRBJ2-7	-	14	TGTGCCAGCAGCGCCAGACAAGGTGGGGACGAGCAGTACTTC	CASSARQGGDEQYF
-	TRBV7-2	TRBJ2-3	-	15	TGTGCCAGCAGCTTAGAGGGGACGGGCACAGATACGCAGTATTTT	CASSLEGTGTDTQYF
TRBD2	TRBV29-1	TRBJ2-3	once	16	TGCAGCGTCTCCGGACTAGCGGTCCACAGCACAGATACGCAGTATTTT	CSVSGLAVHSTDTQYF
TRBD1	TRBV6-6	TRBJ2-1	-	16	TGTGCCAGCAGTTACGCTCAGACAGGGGGCGTGAATGAGCAGTTCTTC	CASSYAQTGGVNEQFF
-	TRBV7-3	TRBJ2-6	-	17	TGTGCCAGCAGCTTAAAGGCAGGGAAGACTGGGGCCAACGTCCTGACTTTC	CASSLKAGKTGANVLTF
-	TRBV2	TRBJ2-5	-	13	TGTGCCAGCAGTGAGGGGGCTTCGGAGACCCAGTACTTC	CASSEGASETQYF
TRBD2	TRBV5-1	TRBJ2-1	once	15	TGCGCCAGCGCCTCCGGGAGGAGCTCCTACAATGAGCAGTTCTTC	CASASGRSSYNEQFF
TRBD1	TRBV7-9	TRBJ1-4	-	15	TGTGCCAGCAGCATCCGACAGGGCGGGGATGAAAAACTGTTTTTT	CASSIRQGGDEKLFF
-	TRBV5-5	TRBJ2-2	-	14	TGTGCCAGCAGCATTGACACGAACACCGGGGAGCTGTTTTTT	CASSIDTNTGELFF
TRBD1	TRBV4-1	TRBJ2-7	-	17	TGCGCCAGCAGCCGCGACGGTGGAAGGGGGACAGAGTACGAGCAGTACTTC	CASSRDGGRGTEYEQYF
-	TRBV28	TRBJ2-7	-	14	TGTGCCAGCAGTCTAACGGGCCGAGAATACGAGCAGTACTTC	CASSLTGREYEQYF
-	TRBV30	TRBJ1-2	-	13	TGTGCCTGGAGCGGTACAGGCTACTATGGCTACACCTTC	CAWSGTGYYGYTF
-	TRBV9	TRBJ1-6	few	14	TGTGCCAGCAGCGCTTCACCGAGAGATTCACCCCTCCACTTT	CASSASPRDSPLHF
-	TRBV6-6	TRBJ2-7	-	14	TGTGCCAGCAGCCTGACAGCCAGCTCCTACGAGCAGTACTTC	CASSLTASSYEQYF
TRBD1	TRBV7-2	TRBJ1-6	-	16	TGTGCCAGCAGCTTAGGACAGGGGTTCTATAATTCACCCCTCCACTTT	CASSLGQGFYNSPLHF
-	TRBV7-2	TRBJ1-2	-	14	TGTGCCAGCAGCTTCGGGGAAAGCTCTTATGGCTACACCTTC	CASSFGESSYGYTF
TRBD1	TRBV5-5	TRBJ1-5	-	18	TGTGCCAGCAGCTTGGCCGGGACAGGGGGCTATAGCAATCAGCCCCAGCATTTT	CASSLAGTGGYSNQPQHF
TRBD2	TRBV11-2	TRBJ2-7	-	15	TGTGCCAGCAGCTTAGGAGCGGGAGGTACCTACGAGCAGTACTTC	CASSLGAGGTYEQYF
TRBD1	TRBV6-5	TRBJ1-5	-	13	TGTGCCAGCAGGGGACAGGGAACTCAGCCCCAGCATTTT	CASRGQGTQPQHF
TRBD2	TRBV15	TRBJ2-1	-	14	TGTGCCACCAGCAAGGGACTAGACTACAATGAGCAGTTCTTC	CATSKGLDYNEQFF
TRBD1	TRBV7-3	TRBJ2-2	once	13	TGTGCCAGCAAACAGGGGGGCACCGGGGAGCTGTTTTTT	CASKQGGTGELFF
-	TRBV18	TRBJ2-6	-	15	TGTGCCAGCTCACCCTTTGACTCTGGGGCCAACGTCCTGACTTTC	CASSPFDSGANVLTF
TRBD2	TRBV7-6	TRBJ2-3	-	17	TGTGCCAGCAGCCCAGGAGCGGGAGGCACTACGTTAGATACGCAGTATTTT	CASSPGAGGTTLDTQYF
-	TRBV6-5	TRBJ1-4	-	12	TGTGCCAGCAGTTGGACGGGTGAAAAACTGTTTTTT	CASSWTGEKLFF
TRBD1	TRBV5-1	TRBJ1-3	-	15	TGCGCCAGCAGCTTGGTGGCAGGGGGTGGAAACACCATATATTTT	CASSLVAGGGNTIYF
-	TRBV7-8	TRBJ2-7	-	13	TGTGCCAGCAGCTTAGAGTCGTGGGGCGAGCAGTACTTC	CASSLESWGEQYF
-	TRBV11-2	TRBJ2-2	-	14	TGTGCCAGCAGATTGCGGACGGGAACCGGGGAGCTGTTTTTT	CASRLRTGTGELFF
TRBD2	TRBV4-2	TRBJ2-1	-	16	TGTGCCAGCAGCCAAGTGGCTAGCGGATTCTACAATGAGCAGTTCTTC	CASSQVASGFYNEQFF
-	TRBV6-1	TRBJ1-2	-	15	TGTGCCAGCAGTGAATCGTTTAGGGCAGGGATAGGCTACACCTTC	CASSESFRAGIGYTF
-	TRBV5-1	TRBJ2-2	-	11	TGCGCCAGCAGCATGGGCGGGGAGCTGTTTTTT	CASSMGGELFF
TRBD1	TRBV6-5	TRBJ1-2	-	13	TGTGCCAGCAGGGGGACGACAGGGGATGGCTACACCTTC	CASRGTTGDGYTF
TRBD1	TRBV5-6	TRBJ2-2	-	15	TGTGCCAGCAGCTTGCAGGGGGTTAACACCGGGGAGCTGTTTTTT	CASSLQGVNTGELFF
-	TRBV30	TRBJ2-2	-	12	TGTGCCTGGATTCCGGACACCGGGGAGCTGTTTTTT	CAWIPDTGELFF
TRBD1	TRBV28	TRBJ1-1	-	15	TGTGCCAGCAGTCCCATCGACAGGGTGACCACTGAAGCTTTCTTT	CASSPIDRVTTEAFF
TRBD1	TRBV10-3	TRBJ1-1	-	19	TGTGCCATCAGTGGGGGATCGACAGGGGGCGCGTCGGCGAACACTGAAGCTTTCTTT	CAISGGSTGGASANTEAFF
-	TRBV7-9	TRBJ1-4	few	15	TGTGCCAGCAGCATCCGGGACCACTTTAATGAAAAACTGTTTTTT	CASSIRDHFNEKLFF
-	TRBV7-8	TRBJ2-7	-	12	TGTGCCAGCAGCTTACAGGCCTACGAGCAGTACTTC	CASSLQAYEQYF
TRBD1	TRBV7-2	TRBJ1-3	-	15	TGTGCCAGCAGCTATTCGACAGGGACTGGAAACACCATATATTTT	CASSYSTGTGNTIYF
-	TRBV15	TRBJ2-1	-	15	TGTGCCACCAGCAGAGACGCGACTGTCTACAATGAGCAGTTCTTC	CATSRDATVYNEQFF
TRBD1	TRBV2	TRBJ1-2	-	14	TGTGCCAGCAGTGACCGGACAGGGTTTAATGGCTACACCTTC	CASSDRTGFNGYTF
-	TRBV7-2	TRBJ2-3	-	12	TGTGCCAGCAGCCAGGGGCAGGGATGGCAGTATTTT	CASSQGQGWQYF
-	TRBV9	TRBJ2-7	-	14	TGTGCCAGCAGCCCTCACGGGCCCGCCTACGAGCAGTACTTC	CASSPHGPAYEQYF